This TCR beta chain was identified during a study of post-analysis software for immune sequencing data. Study-wide background: Disease trajectories encompassed relapsing-remitting, secondary progressive and progressive-relapsing multiple sclerosis.

Study findings and constraints: Strong co-clustering by F measure was seen for same-batch samples. Controls had significantly higher normalized Chao1 diversity than multiple sclerosis patients.

This clonotype appeared a few times. The antigen remains unidentified. TCR beta cDNA libraries had unique molecular identifiers. Around 500,000 cDNA molecules were obtained from approximately 0.91 to 9.4 million T cells. TCRdb processed the PCR reads anew with MiXCR; each CDR3 protein has one entry. The repertoire holds roughly 540,000 distinct CDR3 sequences, with about a third as singletons. The sequence was collected from a girl aged 2 to 17 with multiple sclerosis. The sequencing input was blood.

CDR3 DNA sequence: TGTGCCAGCACCGCTACGAATCAGCCCCAGCATTTT. Protein product: CASTATNQPQHF. V gene TRBV12-3 or TRBV12-4 combines with J gene TRBJ1-5; no definite D call. The CDR3 runs to 12 residues. V gave up 7 bases and J gave up 4 bases, with 8 bases separating them.